Following are 32 T cell receptor beta chains from one sample sequenced in a study of CD8 T cells in ankylosing spondylitis. Study-wide results and limits: One TCR beta motif, made up of roughly 8 highly homologous variants, appeared characteristic of ankylosing spondylitis blood.

No antigen is known for these receptors. Via MiXCR, TCRdb re-called the 5' RACE reads, giving one row per CDR3 protein. The table has over 700,000 distinct CDR3 sequences, 15% to 20% seen once. The sample taken for sequencing was blood, either unsorted or a sorted T cell fraction (not recorded which). These receptors originate from a male donor with ankylosing spondylitis.

Only a few counts were recorded for this clonotype. The chain combines TRBV11-2 with TRBJ2-1, with 8 bases that match TRBD2. The CDR3 contains 16 residues. CDR1 SGHAT and CDR2 FQNNGV come from the germline V gene. The V and J ends lost 0 bases and 6 bases, in that order; junction bases with no gene match: 7. DNA of the CDR3: TGTGCCAGCAGCTTAGATCCCAGCGGGGGAAGCAATGAGCAGTTCTTC. Protein sequence: CASSLDPSGGSNEQFF. Based on the CDR3 plus reference TRBV11-2 and TRBJ2-1, the full variable domain is EAGVAQSPRYKIIEKRQSVAFWCNPISGHATLYWYQQILGQGPKLLIQFQNNGVVDDSQLPKDRFSAERLKGVDSTLKIQPAKLEDSAVYLCASSLDPSGGSNEQFFGPGTRLTVL.

The V gene is TRBV20-1, the J gene TRBJ1-6; D ambiguous. With 6 bases removed from V and 1 base from J, the gap between germline ends came to 13 bases. The CDR3 extends over 15 amino acids. Germline V lookup: CDR1 DFQATT, CDR2 SNEGSKA (reference sequence). CDR3 in DNA: TGCAGTGCCCAGAGAGGAGGGTCCTATAATTCACCCCTCCACTTT. Translated: CSAQRGGSYNSPLHF.

The CDR3 sequence: CASSFRQRLLDTQYF. The CDR3 nucleotides read TGTGCCAGCAGTTTTAGGCAACGGCTCCTGGATACGCAGTATTTT. V and J are TRBV12-3 or TRBV12-4 and TRBJ2-3; no definite D call. Trimming stripped 3 bases from V and 6 bases from J, with 16 bases between. CDR3 length equals 15 residues.

The chain links TRBV6-2 or TRBV6-3 to TRBJ2-7; 7 bases match TRBD2. Germline V CDR1 and CDR2: MNHEY, SVGEGT. Trimming took 10 bases from V and 2 from J; bases not matched to a gene: 11. This CDR3 is 14 amino acids long. The CDR3 protein is CATPPTGGTYEQYF. The DNA of the CDR3 is TGTGCCACCCCCCCAACGGGGGGAACCTACGAGCAGTACTTC.

This clonotype was recorded many times. Here the CDR3 DNA reads TGTGCCAGCAGTTTATCGGGGGACGGGAAAGGTGACGAGCAGTACTTC. Its translation is CASSLSGDGKGDEQYF. The genes are TRBV27 and TRBJ2-7, with D perhaps matching TRBD1 or TRBD2 (5 bases each). The CDR3 consists of 16 residues. Trimming removed 0 bases at V and 5 bases at J, with 17 bases between. Germline assignment: CDR1 MNHEY and CDR2 SMNVEV (reference sequence).

The genes are TRBV20-1 and TRBJ1-2, with D tentatively TRBD1 (6 bases). This CDR3 is 14 amino acids long. The V end was cut by 6 bases, the J end by 4 bases, with 18 bases between. CDR1 and CDR2 (germline): DFQATT, SNEGSKA (reference sequence). This CDR3 reads CSAGGDKGFYGYTF. For the CDR3, the DNA is TGCAGTGCGGGTGGGGACAAGGGTTTCTATGGCTACACCTTC.

This clonotype was counted only a few times. This sequence joins TRBV2 and TRBJ1-1, with D maybe TRBD1 (5 bases). The CDR3 has 14 amino acids. V was pared by 9 bases and J by 3 bases, with 17 bases between. CDR1 is SNHLY and CDR2 is FYNNEI in the germline V gene. DNA of the CDR3: TGTGCCAGGGGGCCCGCAGGGATTTACACTGAAGCTTTCTTT. Translated, it gives CARGPAGIYTEAFF.

This clonotype has just a few counts. The J gene is TRBJ2-2, the V gene TRBV7-3, with D uncertain. The germline V and J ends were trimmed by 7 bases and 3 bases, with 12 bases remaining between them. The CDR3 consists of 14 residues. CDR1 and CDR2 from the germline V gene are SGHTA and FQGTGA. The CDR3 region is CASNNPWDTGELFF. CDR3 nucleotide sequence: TGTGCCAGCAACAACCCGTGGGACACCGGGGAGCTGTTTTTT.

J is TRBJ2-1 and V is TRBV2; no clear D gene. Germline CDR1 is SNHLY and CDR2 is FYNNEI. The ends were cut back, 9 bases at V and 10 bases at J, with 10 bases in the middle. The CDR3 extends over 10 amino acids. The CDR3 sequence: CASAQYEQFF. The CDR3 nucleotides read TGTGCCAGTGCACAGTACGAGCAGTTCTTC.

The sample holds a few counts of this clonotype. This rearrangement joins TRBV5-6 to TRBJ2-2, with TRBD1 matching over 7 bases. Losses at the gene ends were 5 bases for V and 3 bases for J; bases not matched to a gene: 7. The CDR3 runs 15 residues. Germline CDR1 reads SGHDT; CDR2 reads YYEEEE. The CDR3 DNA reads as TGTGCCAGCAGTAACAGGGGATCCCACACCGGGGAGCTGTTTTTT. Its protein product is CASSNRGSHTGELFF.

This clonotype was observed at least ten times. The chain joins TRBV20-1 to TRBJ1-3; no reliable D call. Germline-derived CDR1 and CDR2 are DFQATT and SNEGSKA (reference sequence). The CDR3 sequence is 15 residues long. The V and J ends lost 0 bases and 2 bases respectively, with 11 bases between them. CDR3: CSARDREGAGNTIYF. CDR3 coding DNA: TGCAGTGCTAGAGATCGAGAGGGTGCTGGAAACACCATATATTTT.

This clonotype has just a few counts. V usage is TRBV20-1 and J usage is TRBJ2-7, with TRBD1 matching 8 bases. Germline trimming cut 3 bases from V and 1 base from J; bases unmatched to any gene: 8. Germline loops: CDR1 DFQATT, CDR2 SNEGSKA (reference sequence). The length of the CDR3 is 15 residues. The CDR3 here is CSARTGASISYEQYF. Written as DNA, the CDR3 is TGCAGTGCTAGGACAGGGGCATCGATTTCCTACGAGCAGTACTTC.

This clonotype was observed a handful of times. The chain couples TRBV20-1 to TRBJ1-5; no firm D call. Trimming shortened V by 1 base and J by 1 base, and 11 bases separated the two germline ends. The CDR3 totals 15 residues. The germline V gene has CDR1 DFQATT and CDR2 SNEGSKA (reference sequence). CDR3: CSARGVSGSNQPQHF. The CDR3 region has the DNA TGCAGTGCTAGAGGGGTATCGGGGAGCAATCAGCCCCAGCATTTT.

The gene calls are TRBV28 and TRBJ2-3; a possible D gene is TRBD2 (5 bases). V dropped 5 bases and J dropped 4 bases, with 19 bases sitting between them. CDR3 length equals 16 residues. The germline V gene has CDR1 MDHEN and CDR2 SYDVKM. CDR3 bases: TGTGCCAGCAGTCCATTCGTGGGAGAAGAGTCAGATACGCAGTATTTT. Translation gives CASSPFVGEESDTQYF.

The chain couples TRBV11-3 to TRBJ2-1, with D uncertain. Germline V CDR1 and CDR2: SGHNT, YENEEA. This CDR3 region has 15 residues. V was cut by 1 base and J by 0 bases, with 7 bases left in between. CDR3 sequence (DNA): TGTGCCAGCAGCTTAGGGCCGGCCTCCTACAATGAGCAGTTCTTC. Translating it yields CASSLGPASYNEQFF. Together with reference TRBV11-3 and TRBJ2-1, the CDR3 gives the full variable domain: EAGVVQSPRYKIIEKKQPVAFWCNPISGHNTLYWYLQNLGQGPELLIRYENEEAVDDSQLPKDRFSAERLKGVDSTLKIQPAELGDSAVYLCASSLGPASYNEQFFGPGTRLTVL.

This clonotype was seen a handful of times. V usage is TRBV7-3 and J usage is TRBJ2-2; possibly TRBD1 for D (6 bases). This CDR3 has 13 residues. V was clipped by 4 bases and J by 6 bases, with 9 bases between them. The germline CDR1 and CDR2 sequences are SGHTA and FQGTGA. The CDR3 region has the DNA TGTGCCAGCAGCTCCAGACAGGCCGGGGAGCTGTTTTTT. Translated, it gives CASSSRQAGELFF.

This clonotype was recorded many times. J is TRBJ2-6 and V is TRBV5-1; maybe TRBD2 (5 bases). The CDR3 is 15 residues long. Per germline, CDR1 SGHRS and CDR2 YFSETQ. The ends were cut back, 5 bases at V and 1 base at J, with 10 bases in the middle. CDR3: CASSEGSSGANVLTF. The CDR3 coding sequence is TGCGCCAGCAGTGAGGGATCGTCTGGGGCCAACGTCCTGACTTTC. The whole variable domain, remainder taken from reference TRBV5-1 and TRBJ2-6, is KAGVTQTPRYLIKTRGQQVTLSCSPISGHRSVSWYQQTPGQGLQFLFEYFSETQRNKGNFPGRFSGRQFSNSRSEMNVSTLELGDSALYLCASSEGSSGANVLTFGAGSRLTVL.

This clonotype was picked up a small number of times. The rearrangement uses TRBV4-1 and TRBJ2-1, with 7 bases identical to TRBD2. The CDR3 sequence is 16 residues long. The V gene end was trimmed by 3 bases and the J gene end by 3 bases; junction bases not matched to a gene: 8. CDR1 and CDR2 from the germline V gene are MGHRA and YSYEKL. The CDR3 DNA reads as TGCGCCAGCAGCCAGCGAACTAGCGTGCTCTACAATGAGCAGTTCTTC. The encoded protein is CASSQRTSVLYNEQFF.

This clonotype has a handful of counts. V gene TRBV7-2 combines with J gene TRBJ2-7, with D maybe TRBD1 (6 bases). Germline V gene sequence: CDR1 SGHTA, CDR2 FQGNSA. The length of the CDR3 is 13 residues. Trimming shortened V by 6 bases and J by 3 bases, and 12 bases separated the two germline ends. The CDR3 loop reads CASSQTGYYEQYF. The CDR3 nucleotides read TGTGCCAGCAGTCAAACAGGGTACTACGAGCAGTACTTC.

This clonotype appeared a few times. The chain joins TRBV11-3 to TRBJ2-3; D remains ambiguous. Germline V lookup: CDR1 SGHNT, CDR2 YENEEA. CDR3 length equals 15 residues. Trimming left V 1 base short and J 2 bases short, with 10 bases between. CDR3 region: CASSLGAADTDTQYF. In nucleotides, the CDR3 is TGTGCCAGCAGCTTAGGGGCGGCGGACACAGATACGCAGTATTTT.

This clonotype was seen a handful of times. For the CDR3, the DNA is TGCGCCAGCAGCCAAGATAAGGCCTATGGAGAGACCCAGTACTTC. Protein product: CASSQDKAYGETQYF. The V gene is TRBV4-1, the J gene TRBJ2-5; D is undetermined. The CDR3 spans 15 residues. Trimming pared 0 bases from V and 4 bases from J, leaving 12 bases between. CDR1 and CDR2 (germline): MGHRA, YSYEKL.

This clonotype was detected many times. The chain carries TRBV7-8 and TRBJ1-1, with TRBD1 as a possible D gene (5 bases). Germline CDR1 and CDR2: SGHVS and FQNEAQ. The CDR3 spans 16 residues. V was trimmed by 5 bases and J by 5 bases, leaving 21 bases between them. The CDR3 loop is CASSPRSWDPETEAFF. The CDR3 nucleotides are TGTGCCAGCAGCCCTCGAAGCTGGGACCCTGAAACTGAAGCTTTCTTT.

This clonotype was counted between two and nine times. The rearrangement links TRBV6-5 to TRBJ1-1; perhaps TRBD1 as D (5 bases). The germline V gene encodes CDR1 MNHEY and CDR2 SVGAGI. V shed 9 bases and J shed 8 bases, with 16 bases lying between them. The CDR3 is made up of 12 amino acids. DNA for the CDR3: TGTGCCAGTCGATCCGGAGACAGCGAAGCTTTCTTT. Protein: CASRSGDSEAFF.

The table lists this clonotype with a few counts. V and J are TRBV10-3 and TRBJ1-1, with TRBD1 identical over 9 bases. The V segment lost 5 bases and the J segment 4 bases; nucleotides outside the gene matches: 8. Germline CDR1 and CDR2: ENHRY and SYGVKD. This CDR3 has 15 amino acids. The CDR3 sequence: CAISPNDRGITEAFF. Here the CDR3 DNA reads TGTGCCATCAGTCCCAACGACAGGGGGATCACTGAAGCTTTCTTT.

The chain combines TRBV2 with TRBJ2-3, with TRBD2 matching over 7 bases. V shed 1 base, J shed 5 bases, and the junction held 9 bases outside the gene matches. Germline V gene data show CDR1 as SNHLY and CDR2 as FYNNEI. This CDR3 contains 16 residues. CDR3 loop: CASSEEGGPFRDTQYF. In DNA form, the CDR3 reads TGTGCCAGCAGTGAAGAGGGAGGGCCCTTCAGAGATACGCAGTATTTT.

This clonotype was observed a few times. The chain links TRBV6-2 or TRBV6-3 to TRBJ2-2; 9 nucleotides agree with TRBD1. Germline V gives CDR1 MNHEY, CDR2 SVGEGT. CDR3 size: 14 residues. V lost 6 bases and J lost 5; bases outside the gene matches: 4. CDR3 nucleotide sequence: TGTGCCAGCAGGGACAGGGGAGGTACCGGGGAGCTGTTTTTT. This gives the protein CASRDRGGTGELFF.

This CDR3 reads CSVTGQPYEQYF. The DNA for the CDR3 is TGCAGCGTCACGGGACAGCCCTACGAGCAGTACTTC. The chain is built from TRBV29-1 and TRBJ2-7, with 7 positions matching TRBD1. V trimming: 6 bases; J trimming: 2 bases; junction bases outside the gene matches: 4. This CDR3 has 12 amino acids. The germline V gene has CDR1 SQVTM and CDR2 ANQGSEA.

The chain employs TRBV7-2 and TRBJ2-7, with D tentatively TRBD1 or TRBD2 (6 bases each). The CDR3 is 14 residues long. Germline V gives CDR1 SGHTA, CDR2 FQGNSA. The germline V and J ends were trimmed by 0 bases and 2 bases, with 8 bases remaining between them. As DNA, the CDR3 is TGTGCCAGCAGCTTAGCGGAGGGGGCCTACGAGCAGTACTTC. Translating it yields CASSLAEGAYEQYF.

There are many counts of this clonotype. V is TRBV12-3 or TRBV12-4 and J is TRBJ2-7; 12 positions agree with TRBD2. The CDR3 length is 14 residues. Unmatched junction bases numbered 2, after V lost 5 bases and J lost 3 bases. For the CDR3, the DNA is TGTGCCAGCAGTCCGACTAGCGGGGGCTACGAGCAGTACTTC. It yields the protein CASSPTSGGYEQYF.

This rearrangement joins TRBV4-3 to TRBJ1-1, with D tentatively TRBD1 (5 bases). V was shortened by 1 base and J by 3 bases, with 12 bases between the two germline ends. This CDR3 is 15 amino acids long. CDR1 LGHNA and CDR2 YSLEER come from the germline V gene. The DNA of the CDR3 is TGCGCCAGCAGCCAAGTATATGACAGTGACACTGAAGCTTTCTTT. As protein: CASSQVYDSDTEAFF.

This rearrangement joins TRBV5-6 to TRBJ1-6; weak D call: TRBD1 (5 bases). The germline V and J ends were trimmed by 6 bases and 10 bases, with 20 bases remaining between them. Germline CDR1 SGHDT, CDR2 YYEEEE. The CDR3 totals 15 residues. CDR3 DNA sequence: TGTGCCAGCAACCGACTCAGGGCCGCCCTGTCACCCCTCCACTTT. Its translation is CASNRLRAALSPLHF.

This clonotype has a handful of counts. V and J are TRBV28 and TRBJ1-2; TRBD1 agrees at 7 bases. CDR1 and CDR2 from the germline V gene are MDHEN and SYDVKM. The CDR3 runs 15 residues. Trimming took 4 bases from V and 4 from J; bases not matched to a gene: 9. DNA of the CDR3: TGTGCCAGCAGTTCCCTTGACAGGGTGGCCTATGGCTACACCTTC. It specifies CASSSLDRVAYGYTF.